A single sample is the source of the 3 T cell receptor beta chains below, sequenced in a study of OX40 agonist ivuxolimab in advanced cancers. Clones were read by immunoSEQ multiplex PCR, and TCRdb kept only the in-frame ones, dropping some. Of tens of thousands of clones listed, about 92% are singletons. This sample comprised CD4+ or CD8+ T cells sorted from blood, obtained in a trial of the OX40 agonist ivuxolimab. These receptors all come from an adult with an advanced solid tumor such as melanoma, head and neck, liver or kidney cancer.

This clone is medium-sized. This sample includes further DNA sequences coding for the same CDR3. Here the CDR3 DNA reads TGTGCCAGCAGCTTACCTGGCTCCTACGAGCAGTACTTC. It is translated as CASSLPGSYEQYF. V and J are TRBV7-9 and TRBJ2-7; D unclear. Germline V gives CDR1 SEHNR, CDR2 FQNEAQ (reference sequence). The length of the CDR3 is 13 residues. V was trimmed by 2 bases and J by 0 bases, leaving 5 bases between them.

V gene TRBV6-1 combines with J gene TRBJ2-3; D remains ambiguous. The germline V and J ends were trimmed by 4 bases and 1 base, with 9 bases remaining between them. Germline V CDR1 and CDR2: MNHNS, SASEGT. The CDR3 covers 14 residues. The CDR3 sequence is CASSGGPGTDTQYF. CDR3 DNA: TGTGCCAGCAGTGGAGGTCCCGGCACAGATACGCAGTATTTT.

The chain employs TRBV10-1 and TRBJ2-2; TRBD2 matches 8 bases. J lost 5 bases, V lost 3 bases, and 2 bases had no gene match. This CDR3 contains 14 residues. Germline V gene sequence: CDR1 WNHNN, CDR2 SYGVQD (reference sequence). CDR3 residues: CASSDTSGTGELFF. The CDR3 DNA is TGCGCCAGCAGTGATACTAGCGGAACCGGGGAGCTGTTTTTT.